Listed here are 24 T cell receptor beta chains from one sample, sequenced in a study of blood T cell repertoires in COVID-19. Clones were sequenced by immunoSEQ multiplex PCR, and TCRdb holds only the in-frame ones, with some missing. Of roughly 100,000 clones in the sample, about 89% were seen once. Sequencing was carried out using peripheral blood. The source is a woman aged 55-70 years with acute or convalescent COVID-19.

The chain carries TRBV30 and TRBJ1-2; D unresolved. The CDR3 runs 15 residues. From germline, CDR1 is GTSNPN and CDR2 SVGIG (reference sequence). V lost 7 bases to trimming and J lost 4 bases, with 22 bases between them. The CDR3 loop is CASPRGSSASYGYTF. CDR3 coding DNA: TGTGCCTCCCCCCGCGGGTCCTCGGCTAGCTATGGCTACACCTTC.

V is TRBV10-2 and J is TRBJ1-5, with TRBD1 as a possible D gene (5 bases). The CDR3 loop spans 15 amino acids. Trimming shortened V by 0 bases and J by 7 bases, and 13 bases separated the two germline ends. Per the germline V gene, CDR1 is WSHSY and CDR2 is SAAADI. Here the CDR3 DNA reads TGCGCCAGCAGTGAGTCTGTCAGGGCAAGGCAGCCCCAGCATTTT. Translating it yields CASSESVRARQPQHF.

The chain carries TRBV13 and TRBJ1-1; D is possibly TRBD1 (6 bases). The germline CDR1 and CDR2 sequences are PRHDT and FYEKMQ (reference sequence). CDR3 size: 14 residues. V was shortened by 2 bases and J by 1 base, with 8 bases between the two germline ends. CDR3 coding DNA: TGTGCCAGCAGCTTACAGGGGCCGAACACTGAAGCTTTCTTT. It is translated as CASSLQGPNTEAFF.

The chain employs TRBV28 and TRBJ1-1, with D unclear. V lost 6 bases and J lost 3, with 17 bases in between. This CDR3 spans 15 amino acids. Germline CDR1 and CDR2: MDHEN and SYDVKM. In nucleotides, the CDR3 is TGTGCCAGCAGAAGTCCGAGAGGAGGTGACACTGAAGCTTTCTTT. Its translation: CASRSPRGGDTEAFF.

The rearrangement joins TRBV7-6 to TRBJ2-2, with TRBD1 identical over 9 bases. With V trimmed by 5 bases and J by 10 bases, 8 bases remained unmatched. This CDR3 is built from 14 residues. The germline gives CDR1 SGHVS, CDR2 FNYEAQ. CDR3 sequence reads: CASSLLYRGQELFF. Written as DNA, the CDR3 is TGTGCCAGCAGCCTTCTCTACAGGGGGCAGGAGCTGTTTTTT. Full variable domain (rest looked up from reference TRBV7-6 and TRBJ2-2): GAGVSQSPRYKVTKRGQDVALRCDPISGHVSLYWYRQALGQGPEFLTYFNYEAQQDKSGLPNDRFSAERPEGSISTLTIQRTEQRDSAMYRCASSLLYRGQELFFGEGSRLTVL.

V usage is TRBV27 and J usage is TRBJ1-2; 7 bases agree with TRBD1. Per the germline V gene, CDR1 is MNHEY and CDR2 is SMNVEV (reference sequence). The CDR3 extends over 13 amino acids. V was pared by 3 bases and J by 8 bases, with 6 bases of the junction left unmatched. The CDR3, as DNA: TGTGCCAGCAGTTTCGGGAGGGGGCAAGGCTACACCTTC. This gives the protein CASSFGRGQGYTF.

The chain links TRBV11-1 to TRBJ2-1; D might be TRBD2 (5 bases). The CDR3 loop spans 15 amino acids. V lost 1 base to trimming and J lost 12 bases, with 19 bases between them. CDR1 and CDR2 (germline): SGHAT, FQDESV (reference sequence). The CDR3 is CASSLGGRVEISQFF. CDR3 in DNA: TGTGCCAGCAGCTTAGGTGGGCGGGTGGAGATTTCGCAGTTCTTC. The complete variable domain, with remaining parts taken from reference TRBV11-1 and TRBJ2-1, reads EAEVAQSPRYKITEKSQAVAFWCDPISGHATLYWYRQILGQGPELLVQFQDESVVDDSQLPKDRFSAERLKGVDSTLKIQPAELGDSAMYLCASSLGGRVEISQFFGPGTRLTVL.

The V and J genes are TRBV7-9 and TRBJ2-1; tentative D call: TRBD2 (6 bases). The CDR3 is 13 amino acids. Trimming removed 5 bases from V and 10 bases from J, with 15 bases in between. The germline V gene encodes CDR1 SEHNR and CDR2 FQNEAQ (reference sequence). In nucleotides, the CDR3 is TGTGCCAGCAGCGCCCGGGACTCTCTAGAGCAGTTCTTC. This codes for CASSARDSLEQFF.

In this sample, this clone turned up once. This sequence joins TRBV13 and TRBJ1-2, with 9 bases matching TRBD1. The germline V gene encodes CDR1 PRHDT and CDR2 FYEKMQ (reference sequence). The CDR3 runs to 14 residues. The trim removed 3 bases at V and 2 bases at J, leaving 1 base unmatched. Here the CDR3 DNA reads TGTGCCAGCAGCTTGGGGACAGGGAACTATGGCTACACCTTC. It specifies CASSLGTGNYGYTF.

This chain uses TRBV6-5 with TRBJ1-3, with D perhaps TRBD1 (6 bases). V gave up 6 bases and J gave up 1 base, with 10 bases separating them. In germline, CDR1 is MNHEY, CDR2 SVGAGI. CDR3 length: 14 residues. Written as DNA, the CDR3 is TGTGCCAGCAGACCTCAGGGGTCTGGAAACACCATATATTTT. It is translated as CASRPQGSGNTIYF.

The chain is built from TRBV12-3 or TRBV12-4 and TRBJ2-2; 7 nucleotides align to TRBD2. CDR3 length: 13 amino acids. Losses at the gene ends were 6 bases for V and 6 bases for J; bases not matched to a gene: 4. CDR3 sequence: CASRNSGPGELFF. The CDR3 DNA follows: TGTGCCAGCAGGAATAGCGGGCCCGGGGAGCTGTTTTTT.

The rearrangement joins TRBV6-5 to TRBJ1-6; D is unclear. The V gene's germline CDR1 is MNHEY and CDR2 SVGAGI. The V end lost 4 bases, the J end lost 5 bases, and 12 bases lay between the germline ends. CDR3 size: 15 residues. CDR3 bases: TGTGCCAGCAGTTCCTCAGGACTCGATAATTCACCCCTCCACTTT. Encoded protein: CASSSSGLDNSPLHF.

The V and J genes are TRBV15 and TRBJ2-1; no clear D. Per germline, CDR1 LNHNV and CDR2 YYDKDF (reference sequence). The V end lost 0 bases, the J end lost 8 bases, and 11 bases lay between the germline ends. CDR3 length equals 14 residues. The CDR3, as DNA: TGTGCCACCAGCAGAGATCCCTCGGTCGATGAGCAGTTCTTC. The encoded protein is CATSRDPSVDEQFF.

V gene TRBV24-1 combines with J gene TRBJ2-5; possible D gene TRBD2, 5 bases. Germline assignment: CDR1 KGHDR and CDR2 SFDVKD. The CDR3 has 14 residues. V was shortened by 4 bases and J by 3 bases, with 11 bases between the two germline ends. Here the CDR3 DNA reads TGTGCCACCAGTGACAGGACTGCGGAAGAGACCCAGTACTTC. This encodes CATSDRTAEETQYF.

This clone was seen a few times. The V call is TRBV2, the J call TRBJ2-5; D unresolved. This CDR3 is built from 15 residues. The V gene's germline CDR1 is SNHLY and CDR2 FYNNEI. Trimming pared 3 bases from V and 4 bases from J, leaving 15 bases between. CDR3 protein: CASSDVAALGETQYF. CDR3 coding DNA: TGTGCCAGCAGTGATGTTGCGGCGCTGGGAGAGACCCAGTACTTC.

Remarks on this clone: The sample contains more than one DNA sequence encoding this CDR3. V gene TRBV27 combines with J gene TRBJ2-2; D remains unclear. Trimming shortened V by 9 bases and J by 7 bases, and 18 bases separated the two germline ends. Germline lookup yields CDR1 MNHEY and CDR2 SMNVEV (reference sequence). The length of the CDR3 is 14 residues. CDR3 DNA sequence: TGTGCCAGTAGTCCCTCACTTCATGGCGGGGAGCTGTTTTTT. Protein sequence: CASSPSLHGGELFF.

The CDR3 spells CASSSQIFSGNTIYF. The CDR3, as DNA: TGTGCCAGCAGTTCACAAATCTTCTCTGGAAACACCATATATTTT. The chain couples TRBV6-5 to TRBJ1-3, with D unresolved. Germline V CDR1 and CDR2: MNHEY, SVGAGI. Deletions cut 4 bases from V and 0 bases from J, with 10 bases between. The CDR3 covers 15 residues.

J is TRBJ1-5 and V is TRBV4-1; D is uncertain. The CDR3 spans 14 residues. Germline CDR1 is MGHRA and CDR2 is YSYEKL. V was clipped by 4 bases and J by 2 bases, with 9 bases between them. CDR3 sequence: CASSPGMGNQPQHF. The CDR3 DNA reads as TGCGCCAGCAGCCCCGGTATGGGCAATCAGCCCCAGCATTTT.

The count of this clone is one. The chain employs TRBV2 and TRBJ2-5; the D gene is possibly TRBD2 (7 bases). The germline CDR1 and CDR2 sequences are SNHLY and FYNNEI. The CDR3 is 15 amino acids. V was cut by 2 bases and J by 1 base, with 11 bases left in between. CDR3 sequence (DNA): TGTGCCAGCAGTGAAATGGGGGGGCTCCAAGAGACCCAGTACTTC. This gives the protein CASSEMGGLQETQYF.

The rearrangement joins TRBV5-1 to TRBJ2-7; 8 nucleotides align to TRBD1. The CDR3 runs to 13 residues. The germline gives CDR1 SGHRS, CDR2 YFSETQ. With V trimmed by 4 bases and J by 5 bases, 5 bases remained unmatched. CDR3 DNA: TGCGCCAGCAGCACCGGACAGGGCCACGAGCAGTACTTC. Amino acid sequence: CASSTGQGHEQYF.

The J gene is TRBJ2-7, the V gene TRBV6-5; the match to TRBD1 covers 9 bases. The length of the CDR3 is 13 residues. Germline trimming cut 6 bases from V and 4 bases from J; bases unmatched to any gene: 4. Germline V gives CDR1 MNHEY, CDR2 SVGAGI. CDR3 loop: CASRMGQGYEQYV. The CDR3, as DNA: TGTGCCAGCAGGATGGGACAGGGATACGAGCAGTACGTC.

The rearrangement uses TRBV3-1 (or the pseudogene TRBV3-2) and TRBJ2-4; D is unresolved. Trimming took off 5 bases at V and 0 bases at J, with 8 bases between the two ends. CDR3 length: 14 amino acids. Germline CDR1 is LGHDT and CDR2 is YNNKEL (reference sequence). The DNA of the CDR3 is TGTGCCAGCAGCGACTCAATAGCCAAAAACATTCAGTACTTC. It specifies CASSDSIAKNIQYF.

The V call is TRBV6-1, the J call TRBJ2-3; D is unresolved. This CDR3 has 13 residues. CDR1 and CDR2 (germline): MNHNS, SASEGT. Between the trimmed V and J ends, which lost 3 bases and 1 base, there was a span of 5 bases. The CDR3 coding sequence is TGTGCCAGCAGTGATGCAGGCACAGATACGCAGTATTTT. It codes for CASSDAGTDTQYF.

The chain links TRBV6-5 to TRBJ1-1, with 8 bases matching TRBD1. Germline loops: CDR1 MNHEY, CDR2 SVGAGI. The CDR3 length is 11 residues. With 8 bases clipped from V and 10 bases from J, the junction kept 6 bases outside the gene matches. The CDR3 spells CASVRGTGAFF. The CDR3 region has the DNA TGTGCCAGCGTGAGGGGGACAGGAGCTTTCTTT.